This TCR beta chain was obtained from a study of T cells in Graves' hyperthyroidism and ophthalmopathy. Overall study: Sampling of peripheral blood happened at initial diagnosis, prior to any treatment.

The CDR3 regions of TCR beta were amplified from RNA transcripts. When the TCR CDR3 underwent first-round RT-PCR, the HTBI primer set was used. TCRdb re-derived calls from the multiplex PCR reads in MiXCR, one entry per CDR3 protein. The top ten hold around a sixth of the sample, which has about 350,000 distinct CDR3 sequences, over 15% seen once. This clonotype has ten or more counts. Its specificity is not known. In germline, CDR1 is LNHNV, CDR2 YYDKDF (reference sequence). The CDR3 contains 13 residues. The V gene end was trimmed by 2 bases and the J gene end by 4 bases; junction bases not matched to a gene: 0. Notes on the study in general: Most thyroid clonotypes expanded above 0.001 were also detected in blood. Ophthalmopathy cases were set apart from stable hyperthyroidism by a 13 V-J model.

Sequencing was done on a sample of blood. The chain uses TRBV15 and TRBJ2-5; 8 bases are shared with TRBD2. The receptor comes from a woman between 35 and 50 years old with Graves' ophthalmopathy. DNA for the CDR3: TGTGCCACCAGCAGACTAGCGGGAGAGACCCAGTACTTC. Translation: CATSRLAGETQYF.